This T cell receptor (beta chain) was obtained from a study of CD8+ T cells in alopecia areata. In the study overall: Treated patients swallowed 5 to 10 mg of oral tofacitinib twice daily. Treatment with tofacitinib (6 to 18 months) was followed by 6 months off drug.

About this clone itself: Its target is not known.

Treatment defined: oral pan-JAK inhibitor, 5-10 mg twice daily. Whole-study findings and limits: In lesional scalp, particularly from alopecia totalis/universalis, clonality was higher than in normal scalp.

cDNA serving as the sequencing template came from extracted, reverse transcribed RNA. Clones were sequenced by immunoSEQ multiplex PCR, and TCRdb holds only the in-frame ones, with some missing. The top ten hold around 15% of the sample, which has 150,000 or so clones, about 59% seen once. The clonotype was recovered from a human donor with alopecia areata. Sequenced material: CD8+ T cells sorted from blood, taken at week 4, from a patient treated with tofacitinib.

DNA for the CDR3: TGCGCCAGCAGCTTGGTCGGGGGAGTAGAGACCCAGTACTTC. This sequence encodes CASSLVGGVETQYF. The rearrangement links TRBV5-1 to TRBJ2-5; D may be TRBD2 (6 bases). Trimming removed 0 bases from V and 4 bases from J, with 10 bases in between. From germline, CDR1 is SGHRS and CDR2 YFSETQ. CDR3 length equals 14 residues.